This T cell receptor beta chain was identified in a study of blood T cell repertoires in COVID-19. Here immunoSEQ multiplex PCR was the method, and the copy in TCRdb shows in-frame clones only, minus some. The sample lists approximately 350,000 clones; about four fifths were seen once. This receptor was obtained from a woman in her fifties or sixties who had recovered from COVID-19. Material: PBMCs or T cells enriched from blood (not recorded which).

The CDR3 loop reads CASSPGGSGSYEQYF. Here the CDR3 DNA reads TGTGCCAGCTCACCGGGGGGATCTGGTTCCTACGAGCAGTACTTC. The gene calls are TRBV18 and TRBJ2-7; tentatively, D is TRBD2 (6 bases). The germline gives CDR1 KGHSH, CDR2 LQKENI. This CDR3 contains 15 residues. Trimming shortened V by 3 bases and J by 1 base, and 13 bases separated the two germline ends.